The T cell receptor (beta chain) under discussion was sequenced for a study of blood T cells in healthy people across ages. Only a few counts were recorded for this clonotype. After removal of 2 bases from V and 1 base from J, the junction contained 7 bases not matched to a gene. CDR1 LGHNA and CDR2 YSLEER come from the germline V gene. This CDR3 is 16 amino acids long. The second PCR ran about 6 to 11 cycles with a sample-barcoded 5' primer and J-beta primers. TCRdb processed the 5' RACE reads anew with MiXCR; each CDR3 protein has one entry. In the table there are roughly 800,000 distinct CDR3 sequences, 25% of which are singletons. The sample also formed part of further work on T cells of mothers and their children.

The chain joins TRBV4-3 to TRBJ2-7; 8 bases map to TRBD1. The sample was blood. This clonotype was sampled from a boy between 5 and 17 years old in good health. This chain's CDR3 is CASSQNKQGGSYEQYF. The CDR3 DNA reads TGCGCCAGCAGCCAAAATAAACAGGGGGGATCCTACGAGCAGTACTTC.